Listed below are T cell receptor beta chains from one sample, sequenced in a study of CD8 T cells in Susac syndrome. TCRdb re-derived calls from the immunoSEQ multiplex PCR reads in MiXCR, one entry per CDR3 protein. The sample lists a few hundred thousand distinct CDR3 sequences, roughly 85% occurring once. Specimen: CD8+ T cells from PBMCs. The source of these receptors is a human donor with multiple sclerosis. CDR3s include the opening cysteine and the closing phenylalanine or tryptophan. A D gene is named only where the DNA matches it firmly. Expanded clones get a size class; other rows say once, few or many, or leave the size out.

clone size	V gene	D gene	J gene	CDR3 DNA	CDR3 protein
NA	TRBV18	NA	TRBJ2-7	TGTGCCAGCTCATCCCCTCGAGGAGGAGATCGTTACGAGCAGTACTTC	CASSSPRGGDRYEQYF
NA	TRBV28	NA	TRBJ2-2	TGTGCCAGCGAAGGCGCCGGGGAGCTGTTTTTT	CASEGAGELFF
NA	TRBV19	NA	TRBJ1-1	TGTGCCAGTAGTATTGCGACAGTGAACACTGAAGCTTTCTTT	CASSIATVNTEAFF
NA	TRBV5-1	NA	TRBJ2-7	TGCGCCAGCAGCGAGGACCAAACCTACGAGCAGTACTTC	CASSEDQTYEQYF
NA	TRBV7-9	TRBD1	TRBJ1-1	TGTGCCAGCAGCCCGGGACAGGGTGGAAGAGGTATGTCGGCTGAAGCTTTCTTT	CASSPGQGGRGMSAEAFF
NA	TRBV27	TRBD2	TRBJ2-2	TGTGCCAGCAGTTTAATCTCTAGCGGGAGAGGGCTGTTTTTT	CASSLISSGRGLFF
few	TRBV21-1	NA	TRBJ1-5	TGTGCCAGCAGCAAAGGGGGGCTCCGGAGTTCATATAGCAATCAGCCCCAGCATTTT	CASSKGGLRSSYSNQPQHF
NA	TRBV9	NA	TRBJ2-2	TGTGCCAGCACGGGCGGGACGAACACCGGGGAGCTGTTTTTT	CASTGGTNTGELFF
NA	TRBV28	TRBD2	TRBJ2-3	TGTGCCAGCAGCCCAGGACTAGCGGGAGGAGATACGCAGTATTTT	CASSPGLAGGDTQYF
few	TRBV27	TRBD2	TRBJ2-1	TGTGCCAGCAGTTTCCTCGGACTAGCGTCCAATGAGCAGTTCTTC	CASSFLGLASNEQFF
NA	TRBV20-1	NA	TRBJ1-2	TGCAGTGCTAGTAGGGTACTATACTTCACAGGCTACACCTTC	CSASRVLYFTGYTF
NA	TRBV10-3	NA	TRBJ2-7	TGTGCCATCAGGGAAACAGGGGAGGACGAGCAGTACTTC	CAIRETGEDEQYF
NA	TRBV3-1	NA	TRBJ2-7	TGTGCCAGCAGCCAAATTGCAGGGATCTCCTACGAGCAGTACTTC	CASSQIAGISYEQYF
NA	TRBV15	NA	TRBJ2-7	TGTGCCACCAGCACCAGCCTCGCGGGCGAGCAGTACTTC	CATSTSLAGEQYF
NA	TRBV7-9	NA	TRBJ2-7	TGTGCCAGCAGCTTGTTGGCATTGGGCACACCAAGTTACGAGCAGTACTTC	CASSLLALGTPSYEQYF
NA	TRBV27	TRBD2	TRBJ2-1	TGTGCCAGCAGCCCGACTAGCGAGGCTGAGCAGTTCTTC	CASSPTSEAEQFF
NA	TRBV12-3/TRBV12-4	NA	TRBJ1-1	TGTGCCATCGTGGTCGGGGCCGCAACTGAAGCTTTCTTT	CAIVVGAATEAFF
NA	TRBV27	NA	TRBJ1-4	TGTGCCAGCAGTTTATCGATCCGGGCCGCTAATGAAAAACTGTTTTTT	CASSLSIRAANEKLFF
NA	TRBV27	TRBD2	TRBJ2-7	TGTGCCAGCAGTCTCTTGACGACTAGCGCCGAGCAGTACTTC	CASSLLTTSAEQYF
NA	TRBV7-9	NA	TRBJ2-1	TGTGCCAGCAGCTTACGAGTATATGAGCAGTTCTTC	CASSLRVYEQFF
NA	TRBV7-9	NA	TRBJ2-4	TGTGCCAGCAGCTTAGGAGGCGACTCCCAGTACTTC	CASSLGGDSQYF
NA	TRBV29-1	NA	TRBJ2-2	TGCAGCGTTGAATTGGGCAGCCGGAACACCGGGGAGCTGTTTTTT	CSVELGSRNTGELFF
NA	TRBV10-2	TRBD1	TRBJ1-2	TGCGCCAGCAGTGCAGGGCAGGGGGTCCCGAAAACGGGCTTC	CASSAGQGVPKTGF
NA	TRBV9	NA	TRBJ1-4	TGTGCCAGCAGCGTAGGAGCGGGTTCCTTTGCAACTAATGAAAAACTGTTTTTT	CASSVGAGSFATNEKLFF
NA	TRBV19	TRBD2	TRBJ2-3	TGTGCCAGTAGTCCCTTGCGGGAGGAGGAGAAAGATACGCAGTATTTT	CASSPLREEEKDTQYF
NA	TRBV27	NA	TRBJ1-5	TGTGCCAGCAGTTGGGGGACATCCCCCCAGCATTTT	CASSWGTSPQHF
NA	TRBV7-9	NA	TRBJ2-1	TGTGCCAGCAGCCAGGCGCCGGGCTTGTACAATGAGCAGTTCTTC	CASSQAPGLYNEQFF
NA	TRBV18	NA	TRBJ2-1	TGTGCCAGCTCACCACCTCTCGAGAAAGCCCCCTACAATGAGCAGTTCTTC	CASSPPLEKAPYNEQFF
NA	TRBV11-2	TRBD1	TRBJ1-1	TGTGCCAGCAGCTTCGTCCCCGGGACAGGGGACACTGAAGCTTTCTTT	CASSFVPGTGDTEAFF
NA	TRBV28	NA	TRBJ2-3	TGTGCCAGCAGTTCCCGACTCACAGATACGCAGTATTTT	CASSSRLTDTQYF
NA	TRBV19	NA	TRBJ2-2	TGTGCCAGTCGAACAGTAGCCGGGGAGCTGTTTTTT	CASRTVAGELFF
NA	TRBV28	NA	TRBJ1-2	TGTGCCAGCAGATATCTCGACCATAATGGCTACACCTTC	CASRYLDHNGYTF
NA	TRBV28	TRBD1	TRBJ1-1	TGTGCCAGCAGTACCGGGACAGCCCTGAACACTGAAGCTTTCTTT	CASSTGTALNTEAFF
NA	TRBV4-2	NA	TRBJ1-1	TGTGCCAGCAGCCAAAGCTCCAACACTGAAGCTTTCTTT	CASSQSSNTEAFF
NA	TRBV9	TRBD1	TRBJ2-2	TGTGCCAGCAGCACTCGCACTGACAGGGACAACACCGGGGAGCTGTTTTTT	CASSTRTDRDNTGELFF
NA	TRBV28	NA	TRBJ1-2	TGTGCCAGCAGTAACCTCACAGGCTACTATGGCTACACCTTC	CASSNLTGYYGYTF
NA	TRBV13	NA	TRBJ1-1	TGTGCCAGCAGCTCCGTTACGTGGGGAGACACTGAAGCTTTCTTT	CASSSVTWGDTEAFF
NA	TRBV20-1	NA	TRBJ2-7	TGCAGTGCTAGAGACACTCCGAACACCTACGAGCAGTACTTC	CSARDTPNTYEQYF
once	TRBV7-8	NA	TRBJ1-1	TGTGCCAGCAGCTCACCCCCAGGGAAGGGCACTGAAGCTTTCTTT	CASSSPPGKGTEAFF
NA	TRBV19	TRBD1	TRBJ2-7	TGTGCCAGTAGTATGGGACAGCTGAAAGGAGGATACGAGCAGTACTTC	CASSMGQLKGGYEQYF
once	TRBV6-5	NA	TRBJ1-2	TGTGCCAGCGGGAAGGGTCCCTATGGCTACACCTTC	CASGKGPYGYTF
NA	TRBV5-1	TRBD2	TRBJ2-3	TGCGCCAGCAGCTGGACAACTAGCGGGAGGGCGAACCATACGCAGTATTTT	CASSWTTSGRANHTQYF
NA	TRBV7-3	NA	TRBJ1-3	TGTGCCAGCAGCTTATTGGCAGGTCCCGGGGGAAACACCATATATTTT	CASSLLAGPGGNTIYF
NA	TRBV23-1	NA	TRBJ2-1	TGCGCCAGCAGTCAACAGGGGTCCCAAGTCCACTACTACAATGAGCAGTTCTTC	CASSQQGSQVHYYNEQFF
NA	TRBV15	TRBD1	TRBJ1-1	TGTGCCACCAGCTCTGACAGGGGGAGGGCAGCTTTCTTT	CATSSDRGRAAFF
NA	TRBV5-4	NA	TRBJ2-1	TGTGCCAGCAGCCGAGCGGACCTCTCCTACAATGAGCAGTTCTTC	CASSRADLSYNEQFF
NA	TRBV7-6	NA	TRBJ1-1	TGTGCCAGCAGCCCGGGACGGAGCTTAACTAATGAAGCTTTCTTT	CASSPGRSLTNEAFF
NA	TRBV28	TRBD1	TRBJ2-1	TGTGCCAGCCTTGAGAGGGACAGCCTAACTTACAATGAGCAGTTCTTC	CASLERDSLTYNEQFF
few	TRBV12-3/TRBV12-4	TRBD2	TRBJ2-1	TGTGCCAGCAGAGCGGGGATGAACAATGAGCAGTTCTTC	CASRAGMNNEQFF
NA	TRBV20-1	TRBD2	TRBJ2-7	TGCAGTGCTAGAATGAGAAAAATCGGGACTAGCGTTCCCCTCTCCTACGAGCAGTACTTC	CSARMRKIGTSVPLSYEQYF
NA	TRBV6-5	NA	TRBJ2-1	TGTGCCAGCAGTTACGTTTCGGCTATTCAATTCGATGAGCAGTTCTTC	CASSYVSAIQFDEQFF
NA	TRBV7-9	TRBD1	TRBJ2-2	TGTGCCAGCCCACCTCAGGGACAGGGGAACACCGGGGAGCTGTTTTTT	CASPPQGQGNTGELFF
NA	TRBV12-3/TRBV12-4	NA	TRBJ2-5	TGTGCCAGCAGAGCCCTCGGCGGGGGCGAGACCCAGTACTTC	CASRALGGGETQYF
few	TRBV27	TRBD1	TRBJ1-2	TGTGCCAGCAGTTCCCAGGGGGCGCCGTGGGGCTACACCTTC	CASSSQGAPWGYTF
NA	TRBV9	NA	TRBJ2-2	TGTGCCAGCAGCGTAGCTAAGGGCAGGGGCACCGGGGAGCTGTTTTTT	CASSVAKGRGTGELFF
once	TRBV29-1	TRBD2	TRBJ2-4	TGCAGCGTTGTATCGACTAGCGGAGCCATAGCCAAAAACATTCAGTACTTC	CSVVSTSGAIAKNIQYF
NA	TRBV6-5	NA	TRBJ1-5	TGTGCCAGCAGTTCACGGACAGCCTATAGCAATCAGCCCCAGCATTTT	CASSSRTAYSNQPQHF
NA	TRBV30	NA	TRBJ1-1	TGTGCCTGGAGTGCCGACAGCAAGAACACTGAAGCTTTCTTT	CAWSADSKNTEAFF
NA	TRBV27	NA	TRBJ1-2	TGTGCCAGCAGTACGTCAGGGAACAGCTGTGGCTACACCTTC	CASSTSGNSCGYTF